A selection of T cell receptor beta chains follows, all from one sample in a study of blood T cell repertoires in COVID-19. The assay was immunoSEQ multiplex PCR, and TCRdb's table has in-frame clones only and misses some. The sample has about 100,000 clones; roughly 80% are singletons. Sequencing was carried out using peripheral blood. These receptors all stem from a woman of 80 years or more with active or convalescent COVID-19. Both conserved end residues are part of each CDR3. A D gene is named only where the DNA matches it firmly. Some rows mark clone size as missing; the rest say once, few, many or name a class of expanded clone.

v_call: TRBV28
j_call: TRBJ1-5
d_call: -
clone_size: -
cdr3_nt: TGTGCCAGCAGTAGACAGTACAATCAGCCCCAGCATTTT
cdr3_aa: CASSRQYNQPQHF

v_call: TRBV6-1
j_call: TRBJ1-5
d_call: -
clone_size: -
cdr3_nt: TGTGCCAGCAGTGATATGTACAAGAGCAATCAGCCCCAGCATTTT
cdr3_aa: CASSDMYKSNQPQHF

v_call: TRBV2
j_call: TRBJ1-1
d_call: -
clone_size: -
cdr3_nt: TGTGCCAGCAGTGAGAGGCAGGGAAGCACTGAAGCTTTCTTT
cdr3_aa: CASSERQGSTEAFF

v_call: TRBV7-9
j_call: TRBJ2-7
d_call: -
clone_size: -
cdr3_nt: TGTGCCAGCAGCTTAGGGGGGACTTCCTACGAGCAGTACTTC
cdr3_aa: CASSLGGTSYEQYF

v_call: TRBV19
j_call: TRBJ1-2
d_call: TRBD1
clone_size: -
cdr3_nt: TGTGCCAGTAAACCGGGGACAGGGATCTATGGCTACACCTTC
cdr3_aa: CASKPGTGIYGYTF

v_call: TRBV24-1
j_call: TRBJ1-4
d_call: TRBD1
clone_size: -
cdr3_nt: TGTGCCACCAGTGACCCCGGACAGGGGGTTTTGGAAAAACTGTTTTTT
cdr3_aa: CATSDPGQGVLEKLFF

v_call: TRBV27
j_call: TRBJ2-7
d_call: TRBD2
clone_size: -
cdr3_nt: TGTGCCAGCAGTTCCTCCCAACTAGGGAGGGCCTACGAGCAGTACTTC
cdr3_aa: CASSSSQLGRAYEQYF

v_call: TRBV20-1
j_call: TRBJ2-1
d_call: TRBD1
clone_size: -
cdr3_nt: TGCAGTGCTAGGAGACAGGGGAACTTCTTC
cdr3_aa: CSARRQGNFF

v_call: TRBV9
j_call: TRBJ2-7
d_call: TRBD2
clone_size: -
cdr3_nt: TGTGCCAGCAGCGTAGGACTAGCGGGGGTCGAGCAGTACTTC
cdr3_aa: CASSVGLAGVEQYF

v_call: TRBV5-5
j_call: TRBJ2-7
d_call: -
clone_size: -
cdr3_nt: TGTGCCAGCAGCCCTCAATCGGGGTTCGCCTACGAGCAGTACTTC
cdr3_aa: CASSPQSGFAYEQYF

v_call: TRBV5-4
j_call: TRBJ1-1
d_call: -
clone_size: -
cdr3_nt: TGTGCCAGCAGGACACAGGGATTGAACACTGAAGCTTTCTTT
cdr3_aa: CASRTQGLNTEAFF

v_call: TRBV7-2
j_call: TRBJ2-7
d_call: -
clone_size: -
cdr3_nt: TGTGCCAGCAGCCTCCGGTTAGGGGGAACCTACGAGCAGTACTTC
cdr3_aa: CASSLRLGGTYEQYF

v_call: TRBV28
j_call: TRBJ2-7
d_call: TRBD2
clone_size: -
cdr3_nt: TGTGCCAGCAGTTTCGGGCTAGCGGGGGGCGTAACCCTAAGGAACGAGCAGTACTTC
cdr3_aa: CASSFGLAGGVTLRNEQYF

v_call: TRBV5-6
j_call: TRBJ1-6
d_call: -
clone_size: -
cdr3_nt: TGTGCCAGCAGCCCCAGGGAGGCGAGGAGTTCACCCCTCCACTTT
cdr3_aa: CASSPREARSSPLHF

v_call: TRBV19
j_call: TRBJ2-7
d_call: TRBD2
clone_size: -
cdr3_nt: TGTGCCAGTAGTCATCCCTCTTCATCGGGACTAGCGGGAAGGTACGAGCAGTACTTC
cdr3_aa: CASSHPSSSGLAGRYEQYF

v_call: TRBV9
j_call: TRBJ2-1
d_call: TRBD2
clone_size: -
cdr3_nt: TGTGCCAGCAGCGTACCAGCGGGGGGAGGTGAGCAGTTCTTC
cdr3_aa: CASSVPAGGGEQFF

v_call: TRBV12-3/TRBV12-4
j_call: TRBJ1-5
d_call: -
clone_size: -
cdr3_nt: TGTGCCAGCAAGACAACAGGCAATCAGCCCCAGCATTTT
cdr3_aa: CASKTTGNQPQHF

v_call: TRBV5-1
j_call: TRBJ1-4
d_call: -
clone_size: -
cdr3_nt: TGCGCCAGCAGCTTACGGGGGCGGGAGGAAAAACTGTTTTTT
cdr3_aa: CASSLRGREEKLFF

v_call: TRBV6-5
j_call: TRBJ1-1
d_call: -
clone_size: -
cdr3_nt: TGTGCCAGCAACAATAAGGCTGACCTGAGCGCTGAAGCTTTCTTT
cdr3_aa: CASNNKADLSAEAFF

v_call: TRBV19
j_call: TRBJ2-7
d_call: TRBD1
clone_size: few
cdr3_nt: TGTGCCAGTAGTCCCCGGACAGGGGGCTCTCGTTACGAGCAGTACTTC
cdr3_aa: CASSPRTGGSRYEQYF

v_call: TRBV4-3
j_call: TRBJ2-1
d_call: TRBD2
clone_size: -
cdr3_nt: TGCGCCAGCAGCCAAGATGGGAGGGACTCCTACAATGAGCAGTTCTTC
cdr3_aa: CASSQDGRDSYNEQFF

v_call: TRBV10-3
j_call: TRBJ2-5
d_call: -
clone_size: -
cdr3_nt: TGTGCCATCAGTGAGAGAGAGTGGGAGACCCAGTACTTC
cdr3_aa: CAISEREWETQYF

v_call: TRBV6-1
j_call: TRBJ2-1
d_call: TRBD2
clone_size: -
cdr3_nt: TGTGCCAGCAGTGGACGCGGGACTAGCTCTTCGAATGAGCAGTTCTTC
cdr3_aa: CASSGRGTSSSNEQFF

v_call: TRBV28
j_call: TRBJ2-4
d_call: -
clone_size: -
cdr3_nt: TGTGCCAGCAGTTCAACACCGGGGGTAGCCAAAAACATTCAGTACTTC
cdr3_aa: CASSSTPGVAKNIQYF

v_call: TRBV5-1
j_call: TRBJ2-3
d_call: TRBD2
clone_size: -
cdr3_nt: TGCGCCAGCAGCTTGGGGATTAGCGGGAAGAGCACAGATACGCAGTATTTT
cdr3_aa: CASSLGISGKSTDTQYF

v_call: TRBV2
j_call: TRBJ1-2
d_call: TRBD1
clone_size: few
cdr3_nt: TGTGCCAGCAGCCCGACAGGGGACTATGGCTACACCTTC
cdr3_aa: CASSPTGDYGYTF

v_call: TRBV7-9
j_call: TRBJ1-2
d_call: -
clone_size: -
cdr3_nt: TGTGCCAGCAGCTCCGAGGACTCTGGGGGCTACACCTTC
cdr3_aa: CASSSEDSGGYTF

v_call: TRBV18
j_call: TRBJ2-2
d_call: TRBD1
clone_size: -
cdr3_nt: TGTGCCAGCTCACCACAGGGGGCTGGAGCGACGAACACCGGGGAGCTGTTTTTT
cdr3_aa: CASSPQGAGATNTGELFF

v_call: TRBV6-2/TRBV6-3
j_call: TRBJ2-2
d_call: -
clone_size: -
cdr3_nt: TGTGCCAGCAGTCGAGACACCGGGGAGCTGTTTTTT
cdr3_aa: CASSRDTGELFF

v_call: TRBV11-2
j_call: TRBJ1-1
d_call: -
clone_size: -
cdr3_nt: TGTGCCAGCAGTTTCACAGGTTCTGGAGCTTTCTTT
cdr3_aa: CASSFTGSGAFF

v_call: TRBV27
j_call: TRBJ1-1
d_call: -
clone_size: -
cdr3_nt: TGTGCCAGCAGTTTGGTGAGTAGCACTGAAGCTTTCTTT
cdr3_aa: CASSLVSSTEAFF

v_call: TRBV7-8
j_call: TRBJ2-3
d_call: -
clone_size: -
cdr3_nt: TGTGCCAGCAGCTTAGTAGGCACCTACCGGGGTCGAGATACGCAGTATTTT
cdr3_aa: CASSLVGTYRGRDTQYF

v_call: TRBV7-8
j_call: TRBJ1-2
d_call: TRBD1
clone_size: -
cdr3_nt: TGTGCCAGCAGCCAAGGGACAGGGGGATATGGCTACACCTTC
cdr3_aa: CASSQGTGGYGYTF

v_call: TRBV2
j_call: TRBJ1-1
d_call: -
clone_size: -
cdr3_nt: TGTGCCAGCAGTGAAGCGCTTCAAACTACTGAAGCTTTCTTT
cdr3_aa: CASSEALQTTEAFF

v_call: TRBV24-1
j_call: TRBJ1-5
d_call: TRBD1
clone_size: -
cdr3_nt: TGTGCCACCAGTGAACCCGGACAGGGGGCTCGGCCCCAGCATTTT
cdr3_aa: CATSEPGQGARPQHF

v_call: TRBV7-2
j_call: TRBJ2-7
d_call: TRBD2
clone_size: -
cdr3_nt: TGTGCCAGCAGCTTAGCGGCGGGAGTTACCTACGAGCAGTACTTC
cdr3_aa: CASSLAAGVTYEQYF

v_call: TRBV14
j_call: TRBJ2-6
d_call: TRBD1
clone_size: once
cdr3_nt: TGTGCCTGCCGGACAGGGGGCAACGTCCTGACTTTC
cdr3_aa: CACRTGGNVLTF

v_call: TRBV27
j_call: TRBJ1-2
d_call: TRBD1
clone_size: -
cdr3_nt: TGTGCCAGCAGTCTTCTTTATGGGACAGGTGGCTACACCTTC
cdr3_aa: CASSLLYGTGGYTF

v_call: TRBV10-1
j_call: TRBJ1-5
d_call: TRBD1
clone_size: -
cdr3_nt: TGCGCCAGCATGGAGGGTGCCAGGGGGCGAGGTGGCAATCAGCCCCAGCATTTT
cdr3_aa: CASMEGARGRGGNQPQHF

v_call: TRBV5-1
j_call: TRBJ1-1
d_call: -
clone_size: -
cdr3_nt: TGCGCCAGCAGCTTAGACACAGAAGCTTTCTTT
cdr3_aa: CASSLDTEAFF

v_call: TRBV5-1
j_call: TRBJ2-1
d_call: -
clone_size: few
cdr3_nt: TGCGCCAGCAGCTTGCCCGCAGGGGACAATGAGCAGTTCTTC
cdr3_aa: CASSLPAGDNEQFF

v_call: TRBV7-8
j_call: TRBJ1-5
d_call: -
clone_size: once
cdr3_nt: TGTGCCAGCAGCTTTGCGGCGGACAATCAGCCCCAGCATTTT
cdr3_aa: CASSFAADNQPQHF

v_call: TRBV6-5
j_call: TRBJ1-2
d_call: -
clone_size: -
cdr3_nt: TGTGCCAGCCGGGAACTCAACAGGGATGGCTACACCTTC
cdr3_aa: CASRELNRDGYTF

v_call: TRBV7-9
j_call: TRBJ1-5
d_call: -
clone_size: -
cdr3_nt: TGTGCCAGCAGCTTGAGGGAGGTCGAGCAGCCCCAGCATTTT
cdr3_aa: CASSLREVEQPQHF

v_call: TRBV11-2
j_call: TRBJ1-2
d_call: -
clone_size: -
cdr3_nt: TGTGCCAGCAGCCTAACAACGGGAGACTATGGCTACACCTTC
cdr3_aa: CASSLTTGDYGYTF